This TCR beta chain is drawn from a study of T cells in localized non-small cell lung cancer. The method was immunoSEQ multiplex PCR; TCRdb's version includes in-frame clones alone and lacks a portion of them. This table has tens of thousands of clones, roughly 86% appearing once. The table lists this clone with a count of one. Its antigen is not known. V was cut by 7 bases and J by 3 bases, with 16 bases left in between. This CDR3 contains 14 residues. From germline, CDR1 is MNHNS and CDR2 SASEGT. Study-wide results and caveats: Of the top 100 tumor clones, median about 53 were in adjacent lung, some 30 among its top 100. Sequencing was restricted to one tumor region; therefore, heterogeneity remains possible. Among blood samples, higher T cell density accompanied longer overall survival.

The sequence derives from a man aged 35-75 years with stage I squamous cell lung carcinoma. The J gene is TRBJ2-7, the V gene TRBV6-1, with a tentative D call TRBD1 (5 bases). The sequences come from peripheral blood, collected before any cancer treatment. The CDR3 DNA follows: TGTGCCAGCATTGGATATCAGGGCCGCTACGAGCAGTACTTC. Translating gives CASIGYQGRYEQYF.